Detailed here is one TCR beta chain. The authors prepared UMI-labeled TRB cDNA libraries by 5' RACE. One entry per CDR3 protein, without DNA, is what TCRdb gives after re-calling the 5' RACE reads. Seen in this sample are over 100,000 distinct CDR3 sequences; the ten most common clones hold 0.29%. This specimen belongs to a study of CXCR3-negative and CXCR3-positive naive CD8 T cells. Germline CDR1 is MNHEY and CDR2 is SVGAGI. The CDR3 has 15 residues. The sequence was collected from a human donor in good health. Some clones in this sample may be carry-over from other donors' samples. Sequencing was done on a sample of naive CXCR3- CD8+ T cells from blood. Specified subset: CD45RO-CCR7+CD27+CD95- naive CD8+ T cells lacking CXCR3 (TNR3-). This chain uses TRBV6-5 with TRBJ2-5; TCRdb returns TRBD1, unconfirmable since there is no DNA. CDR3 protein: CASSSDRGREETQYF.